This is a list of T cell receptor beta chains from one sample in a study of blood T cell repertoires in COVID-19. Some clones are missing from TCRdb's copy, which holds only in-frame ones; the method was immunoSEQ multiplex PCR. The sample consists of fewer than 60,000 clones, roughly nine tenths of them appearing once. The sequenced sample was peripheral blood. The source is a human donor with acute or convalescent COVID-19. The donor label of this sample is uncertain. Both conserved end residues are part of each CDR3. D genes are given only for firm matches. Clone sizes are given selectively: once, few, many, or a class where the clone is expanded.

J gene: TRBJ1-2; clone size: .; V gene: TRBV3-1/TRBV3-2; D gene: TRBD1; CDR3 DNA: TGTGCCAGCAGCCAAGATGTAGGGGGCGCTGGTGGCTACACCTTC; CDR3 protein: CASSQDVGGAGGYTF
J gene: TRBJ1-5; clone size: .; V gene: TRBV27; D gene: .; CDR3 DNA: TGTGCCAGCAGTTTAGGGGGGGCGGGCAATCAGCCCCAGCATTTT; CDR3 protein: CASSLGGAGNQPQHF
J gene: TRBJ2-3; clone size: .; V gene: TRBV6-5; D gene: TRBD1; CDR3 DNA: TGTGCCAGCAGTTACCTAGGACAGGGGCAAGATACGCAGTATTTT; CDR3 protein: CASSYLGQGQDTQYF
J gene: TRBJ2-1; clone size: .; V gene: TRBV28; D gene: TRBD2; CDR3 DNA: TGTGCCAGCAGTACCGGGACTAGCGGGGTCAATGAGCAGTTCTTC; CDR3 protein: CASSTGTSGVNEQFF
J gene: TRBJ2-5; clone size: .; V gene: TRBV2; D gene: .; CDR3 DNA: TGTGCCGCAAGCGGACGAAACCAAGAGACCCAGTACTTC; CDR3 protein: CAASGRNQETQYF
J gene: TRBJ2-1; clone size: .; V gene: TRBV11-3; D gene: TRBD2; CDR3 DNA: TGTGCCAGCAGCTTAGATCCCCGGGAGGCCAATGAGCAGTTCTTC; CDR3 protein: CASSLDPREANEQFF
J gene: TRBJ2-7; clone size: .; V gene: TRBV3-1/TRBV3-2; D gene: TRBD1; CDR3 DNA: TGTGCCAGCAGCCAAGATCGGAACCAGGGGGCCTACGAGCAGTACTTC; CDR3 protein: CASSQDRNQGAYEQYF
J gene: TRBJ2-5; clone size: .; V gene: TRBV20-1; D gene: .; CDR3 DNA: TGCAGTGGACAGCATCAAGAGACCCAGTACTTC; CDR3 protein: CSGQHQETQYF
J gene: TRBJ1-1; clone size: .; V gene: TRBV7-8; D gene: .; CDR3 DNA: TGTGCCAGCAGCTTTGGTCGGGGAAACACTGAAGCTTTCTTT; CDR3 protein: CASSFGRGNTEAFF
J gene: TRBJ1-1; clone size: .; V gene: TRBV5-1; D gene: .; CDR3 DNA: TGCGCCAGCAGGGTAGGGGATTCGAACACTGAAGCTTTCTTT; CDR3 protein: CASRVGDSNTEAFF
J gene: TRBJ2-5; clone size: .; V gene: TRBV5-6; D gene: TRBD1; CDR3 DNA: TGTGCCAGCAGCCGAATAGACAGGGTACAAGAGACCCAGTACTTC; CDR3 protein: CASSRIDRVQETQYF
J gene: TRBJ2-5; clone size: few; V gene: TRBV18; D gene: .; CDR3 DNA: TGTGCCAGCTCACTACGCTCGGGACAGGGCAGGACAGCGGGAGCAGAGACCCAGTACTTC; CDR3 protein: CASSLRSGQGRTAGAETQYF
J gene: TRBJ2-3; clone size: few; V gene: TRBV2; D gene: TRBD2; CDR3 DNA: TGTGCCAGCAGTGAGGGGACTAGCGGGGGGGCGGAGGGCACAGATACGCAGTATTTT; CDR3 protein: CASSEGTSGGAEGTDTQYF
J gene: TRBJ1-3; clone size: .; V gene: TRBV6-5; D gene: .; CDR3 DNA: TGTGCCAGCAGCTCCTTCTCTGGAAACACCATATATTTT; CDR3 protein: CASSSFSGNTIYF
J gene: TRBJ1-5; clone size: .; V gene: TRBV5-5; D gene: .; CDR3 DNA: TGTGCCAGCAGCTCCCTGTCCAGGGGAGATAATCAGCCCCAGCATTTT; CDR3 protein: CASSSLSRGDNQPQHF
J gene: TRBJ2-2; clone size: .; V gene: TRBV6-5; D gene: .; CDR3 DNA: TGTGCCAGCAGGGGGGGGACAACGAACACCGGGGAGCTGTTTTTT; CDR3 protein: CASRGGTTNTGELFF
J gene: TRBJ1-1; clone size: .; V gene: TRBV28; D gene: .; CDR3 DNA: TGTGCCAGCAGTTTATTCGGGGGAATGAACACTGAAGCTTTCTTT; CDR3 protein: CASSLFGGMNTEAFF
J gene: TRBJ2-7; clone size: few; V gene: TRBV10-3; D gene: TRBD1; CDR3 DNA: TGTGCCACCTCATTCCGGGACAGCTCCTACGAGCAGTACTTC; CDR3 protein: CATSFRDSSYEQYF
J gene: TRBJ2-5; clone size: .; V gene: TRBV11-3; D gene: .; CDR3 DNA: TGTGCCAGCAGCTTAGTGGTCGGAGGGACCCAGTACTTC; CDR3 protein: CASSLVVGGTQYF
J gene: TRBJ1-6; clone size: .; V gene: TRBV2; D gene: .; CDR3 DNA: TGTGCCAGCACCATAAGCAACGATCGGAGTTCACCCCTCCACTTT; CDR3 protein: CASTISNDRSSPLHF
J gene: TRBJ1-6; clone size: .; V gene: TRBV11-2; D gene: .; CDR3 DNA: TGTGCCAGCAGCTTACTGGGGGGGCAAATAAGCTCCTATAATTCACCCCTCCACTTT; CDR3 protein: CASSLLGGQISSYNSPLHF
J gene: TRBJ2-7; clone size: .; V gene: TRBV6-6; D gene: .; CDR3 DNA: TGTGCCAGCAGTGCCTGGGACAAAACCTACGAGCAGTACTTC; CDR3 protein: CASSAWDKTYEQYF
J gene: TRBJ2-1; clone size: few; V gene: TRBV20-1; D gene: TRBD2; CDR3 DNA: TGCAGTGCTAGTCCCGCTAGCGGGGGAAGTTTGGGAAATGAGCAGTTCTTC; CDR3 protein: CSASPASGGSLGNEQFF
J gene: TRBJ1-2; clone size: few; V gene: TRBV10-2; D gene: .; CDR3 DNA: TGCGCCAGCAGTCCAAGTAGGGGAACGTGGGGAGGTGGCTACACCTTC; CDR3 protein: CASSPSRGTWGGGYTF
J gene: TRBJ2-1; clone size: .; V gene: TRBV4-2; D gene: TRBD1; CDR3 DNA: TGTGCCACGAACCTCCGGGACAGGGGCCTGGATGAGCAGTTCTTC; CDR3 protein: CATNLRDRGLDEQFF
J gene: TRBJ2-7; clone size: .; V gene: TRBV28; D gene: TRBD2; CDR3 DNA: TGTGCCAGCAGTTCCCCCCGGGGCGGGAGGGTCGAGCAGTACTTC; CDR3 protein: CASSSPRGGRVEQYF
J gene: TRBJ1-3; clone size: .; V gene: TRBV6-5; D gene: .; CDR3 DNA: TGTGCCAGCAGTTACTCTTCCAACTCTGGAAACACCATATATTTT; CDR3 protein: CASSYSSNSGNTIYF
J gene: TRBJ1-2; clone size: .; V gene: TRBV9; D gene: .; CDR3 DNA: TGTGCCAGCAGCGTGACAGGCCTTTCGAACTATGGCTACACCTTC; CDR3 protein: CASSVTGLSNYGYTF
J gene: TRBJ2-2; clone size: once; V gene: TRBV7-8; D gene: TRBD1; CDR3 DNA: TGTGCCTATAAAGGGGACAGTCGTAACACCGGGGAGCTGTTTTTT; CDR3 protein: CAYKGDSRNTGELFF
J gene: TRBJ1-1; clone size: .; V gene: TRBV19; D gene: .; CDR3 DNA: TGTGCCAGTCGACCACAGAGTATGAACACTGAAGCTTTCTTT; CDR3 protein: CASRPQSMNTEAFF
J gene: TRBJ1-2; clone size: .; V gene: TRBV19; D gene: .; CDR3 DNA: TGTGCCAGTAGGGAGACAGAGAACTATGGCTACACCTTC; CDR3 protein: CASRETENYGYTF
J gene: TRBJ1-1; clone size: .; V gene: TRBV6-1; D gene: TRBD1; CDR3 DNA: TGTGCCAGCAGGAGGGGGACAGACACTGAAGCTTTCTTT; CDR3 protein: CASRRGTDTEAFF
J gene: TRBJ2-2; clone size: once; V gene: TRBV7-2; D gene: .; CDR3 DNA: TGTGCCAGCAGCTTAGAGGACAGCCCTGTGGGACCCGGGGAGCTGTTTTTT; CDR3 protein: CASSLEDSPVGPGELFF
J gene: TRBJ1-5; clone size: .; V gene: TRBV5-1; D gene: TRBD1; CDR3 DNA: TGCGCCAGCAGCTTGGCGACAGGGGGCGAGGTAGTTCAGCCCCAGCATTTT; CDR3 protein: CASSLATGGEVVQPQHF
J gene: TRBJ2-3; clone size: .; V gene: TRBV2; D gene: .; CDR3 DNA: TGTGCCAGCAAGAAAGACACCACAGATACGCAGTATTTT; CDR3 protein: CASKKDTTDTQYF
J gene: TRBJ2-7; clone size: .; V gene: TRBV10-3; D gene: .; CDR3 DNA: TGTGCCATCAGTACCCCGACTAGCTACGAGCAGTACTTC; CDR3 protein: CAISTPTSYEQYF
J gene: TRBJ2-1; clone size: .; V gene: TRBV5-1; D gene: .; CDR3 DNA: TGCGCCAGCAGCTTGTTGCCTAGTGAGAATGAGCAGTTCTTC; CDR3 protein: CASSLLPSENEQFF
J gene: TRBJ1-4; clone size: .; V gene: TRBV3-1/TRBV3-2; D gene: .; CDR3 DNA: TGTGCCAGCAGCCAAGATGGGGGCAGAATTAATGAAAAACTGTTTTTT; CDR3 protein: CASSQDGGRINEKLFF
J gene: TRBJ2-3; clone size: .; V gene: TRBV5-6; D gene: .; CDR3 DNA: TGTGCCAGCAGGGAGGGAAGCACAGATACGCAGTATTTT; CDR3 protein: CASREGSTDTQYF
J gene: TRBJ2-3; clone size: .; V gene: TRBV9; D gene: .; CDR3 DNA: TGTGCCAGCAGCGTCCAAGCCACGGTAGATACGCAGTATTTT; CDR3 protein: CASSVQATVDTQYF
J gene: TRBJ1-2; clone size: .; V gene: TRBV18; D gene: TRBD1; CDR3 DNA: TGTGCCAGCTCACCTAATGAGGGGGCGTCAACCTTC; CDR3 protein: CASSPNEGASTF